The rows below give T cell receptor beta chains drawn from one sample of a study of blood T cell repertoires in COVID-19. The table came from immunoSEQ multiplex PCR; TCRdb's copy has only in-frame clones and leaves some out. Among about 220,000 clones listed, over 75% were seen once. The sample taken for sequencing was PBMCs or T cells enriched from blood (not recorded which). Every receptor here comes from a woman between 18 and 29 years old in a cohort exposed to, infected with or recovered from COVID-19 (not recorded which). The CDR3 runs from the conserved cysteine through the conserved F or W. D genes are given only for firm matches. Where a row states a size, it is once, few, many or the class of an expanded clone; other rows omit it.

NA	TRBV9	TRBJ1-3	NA	TGTGCCAGCAGCGTAGACGGGAAGGGGGTTGGAAACACCATATATTTT	CASSVDGKGVGNTIYF
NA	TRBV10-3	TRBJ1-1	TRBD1	TGTGCCATCAGCGAGGTAGGGGGCGCTGGGGGTGAAGCTTTCTTT	CAISEVGGAGGEAFF
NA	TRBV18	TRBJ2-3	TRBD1	TGTGCCAGCTCACCACCAGGACAGGGGGCTGGCACAGATACGCAGTATTTT	CASSPPGQGAGTDTQYF
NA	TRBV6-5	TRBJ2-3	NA	TGTGCCAGCAGTTACTGGGGGCTAACAGATACGCAGTATTTT	CASSYWGLTDTQYF
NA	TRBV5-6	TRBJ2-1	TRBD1	TGTGCCAGCAACTCCGGGACAGGGGAGCAGTTCTTC	CASNSGTGEQFF
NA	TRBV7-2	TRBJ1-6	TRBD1	TGTGCCAGCAGCCAAAGGGCGAGGGGGCTGAATTCACCCCTCCACTTT	CASSQRARGLNSPLHF
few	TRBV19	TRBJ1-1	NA	TGTGCCAGTAGTATCTATTTGAACACTGAAGCTTTCTTT	CASSIYLNTEAFF
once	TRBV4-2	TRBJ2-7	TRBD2	TGTGCCAGCAGCCAAGTCGGACTAGCGGTGACCTACGAGCAGTACTTC	CASSQVGLAVTYEQYF
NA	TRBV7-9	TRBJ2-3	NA	TGTGCCAGCAGTCGTTTGGAGGTATCTTCTGATACGCAGTATTTT	CASSRLEVSSDTQYF
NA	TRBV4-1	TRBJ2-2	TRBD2	TGCGCCAGCAGCCCCCCAAATCTCCGGGAGGGGAAGGCCGGGGAGCTGTTTTTT	CASSPPNLREGKAGELFF
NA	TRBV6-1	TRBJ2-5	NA	TGTGCCAGCAGTGAATTACGGGAGCCCACGGGAGAGACCCAGTACTTC	CASSELREPTGETQYF
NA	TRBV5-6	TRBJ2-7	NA	TGTGCCAGCAGCTTGTGGGGAGGACGGTCGTGGTCCTACGAGCAGTACTTC	CASSLWGGRSWSYEQYF
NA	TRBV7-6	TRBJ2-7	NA	TGTGCCAGCAGCGACCGGGACTCCAGGGAGCAGTACTTC	CASSDRDSREQYF
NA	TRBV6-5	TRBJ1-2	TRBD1	TGTGCCAGCAGCGGCTGGGGACAGGGTGGTGGCTACACCTTC	CASSGWGQGGGYTF
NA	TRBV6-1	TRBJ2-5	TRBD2	TGTGCCAGCAGTGAACCGGGGCTAGCGGGAGACACCGAGTACTTC	CASSEPGLAGDTEYF
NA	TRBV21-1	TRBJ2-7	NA	TGTGCCAGCAGCAACCGCCGGGACAGGGAGGCCCACGAGCAGTACTTC	CASSNRRDREAHEQYF
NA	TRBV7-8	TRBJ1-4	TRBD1	TGTGCCAGCAGCTTTTTAGACAGGGGCATTACGGCTAATGAAAAACTGTTTTTT	CASSFLDRGITANEKLFF
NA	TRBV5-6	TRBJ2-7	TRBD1	TGTGCCAGCAGCTTTGACAGGGGGCGAGGCGAGCAGTACTTC	CASSFDRGRGEQYF
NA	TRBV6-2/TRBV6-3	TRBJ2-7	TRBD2	TGTGCCAGCAGTTCCCCGGGGAGCGGGGGGCCGGGGGAGCAGTACTTC	CASSSPGSGGPGEQYF
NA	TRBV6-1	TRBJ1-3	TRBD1	TGTGCCAGCAGTGAAGCGACAGGGGGAAACACCATATATTTT	CASSEATGGNTIYF
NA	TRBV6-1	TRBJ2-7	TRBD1	TGTGCCAGCAGTCGCCGGGACAGGAGCTACGAGCAGTACTTC	CASSRRDRSYEQYF
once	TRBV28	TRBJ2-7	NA	TGTGCCAGCAGTCTAGGGGGTTATTCCTACGAGCAGTACTTC	CASSLGGYSYEQYF
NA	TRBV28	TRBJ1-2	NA	TGTGCCAGCAGTTTAGCCCCATCACAGGGTCAAAGGGGCTACACCTTC	CASSLAPSQGQRGYTF
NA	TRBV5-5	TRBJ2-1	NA	TGTGCCAGCTTTGGGGAGACTAGTTTCTACAATGAGCAGTTCTTC	CASFGETSFYNEQFF
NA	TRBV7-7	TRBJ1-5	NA	TGTGCCAGCAGCACAGATCGTTCCCAACCCCAGCATTTT	CASSTDRSQPQHF
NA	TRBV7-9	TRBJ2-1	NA	TGTGCCAGCAGCTTAGGAGATCAAAATGAGCAGTTCTTC	CASSLGDQNEQFF
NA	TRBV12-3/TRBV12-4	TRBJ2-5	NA	TGTGCCAGCAGTTTTAAACAGGGAGAGACCCAGTACTTC	CASSFKQGETQYF
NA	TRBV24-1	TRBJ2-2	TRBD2	TGTGCCACCAGTGATTCGGGAGGCCCAGCGAACACCGGGGAGCTGTTTTTT	CATSDSGGPANTGELFF
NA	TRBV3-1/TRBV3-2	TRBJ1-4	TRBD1	TGTGCCAGCAGCCAAGAAGGACAGGTCTATGAAAAACTGTTTTTT	CASSQEGQVYEKLFF
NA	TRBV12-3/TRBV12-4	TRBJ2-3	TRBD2	TGTGCCAGCAGTTCTGCGGGGGTTTCCCATTTT	CASSSAGVSHF
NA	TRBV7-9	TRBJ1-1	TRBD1	TGTGCCAGCAGCCCACGGACAGGGGGGTGGGACACTGAAGCTTTCTTT	CASSPRTGGWDTEAFF
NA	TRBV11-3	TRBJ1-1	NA	TGTGCCAGCAGCTCCCGTCTAGGGAACACTGAAGCTTTCTTT	CASSSRLGNTEAFF
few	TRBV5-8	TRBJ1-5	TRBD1	TGTGCCAGCAGCTTGGAGGCAGGGGGTCAGCCCCAGCATTTT	CASSLEAGGQPQHF
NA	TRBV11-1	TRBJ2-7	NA	TGTGCCAGCAGCTTAACAGGACCTTACGAGCAGTACTTC	CASSLTGPYEQYF
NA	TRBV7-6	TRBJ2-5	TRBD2	TGTGCCAGCAGCCGAAGCGGGAGCGGTGAGACCCAGTACTTC	CASSRSGSGETQYF
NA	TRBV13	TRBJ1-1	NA	TGTGCCAGCAGCTTAGACGGGGGTGTTGAAGCTTTCTTT	CASSLDGGVEAFF
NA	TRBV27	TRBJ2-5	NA	TGTGCCAGCAGCCTAATAGGGGGGGGAGAGACCCAGTACTTC	CASSLIGGGETQYF
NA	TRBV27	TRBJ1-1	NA	TGTGCCAGCCTCGCTTGGAGCGGGGGCACTGAAGCTTTCTTT	CASLAWSGGTEAFF
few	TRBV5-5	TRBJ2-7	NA	TGTGCCAGCAGCTTGTTCGGTTCGATCGCCCTTTCTTCCTACGAGCAGTACTTC	CASSLFGSIALSSYEQYF
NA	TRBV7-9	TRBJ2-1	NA	TGTGCCAGCAGCCAGGACAGCCTCTACAATGAGCAGTTCTTC	CASSQDSLYNEQFF
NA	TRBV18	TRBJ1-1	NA	TGTGCCAGCTCACTGGCCGGGGGAACTCCGCTTCTGAACACTGAAGCTTTCTTT	CASSLAGGTPLLNTEAFF
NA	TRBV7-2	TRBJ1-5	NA	TGTGCCAGCAGCTTAGAGTGGAGCAGGGGCGGTCAGCCCCAGCATTTT	CASSLEWSRGGQPQHF
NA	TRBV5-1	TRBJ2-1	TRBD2	TGCGCCCGCAGGGGGGGGGCTAGCGGGAACCCCTCCTACAATGAGCAGTTCTTC	CARRGGASGNPSYNEQFF